The source of this T cell receptor (beta chain) is a study of HIV-infected patients and healthy controls. Trimming cost V 1 base and J 7 bases, with 10 bases left between them. This CDR3 comprises 13 residues. CDR1 MGHRA and CDR2 YSYEKL come from the germline V gene. This clonotype showed up many times. Its specificity is unknown. Findings of the study overall: Significantly higher mean Gini indices appeared in HIV-infected repertoires, possibly reflecting oligoclonality. Significant mean usage differences between HIV-infected patients and controls involved eight alpha and eight beta V genes.

Reverse transcription used 450 to 500 ng RNA and constant-region primers for alpha and beta. Using multiplexing indices, alpha and beta chain libraries were generated apart by chain-specific third strand synthesis. Via MiXCR, TCRdb re-called the 5' RACE reads, giving one row per CDR3 protein. The sample carries about 19,000 distinct CDR3 sequences, 7.5% to 9% recorded once. All unsorted peripheral T cells were captured because whole blood was used without fractionation. Sequencing was carried out using blood. This rearrangement joins TRBV4-1 to TRBJ1-2; D not resolved. The clonotype originates from an adult in good health. Written as DNA, the CDR3 is TGCGCCAGCAGCCAAGGCGCGGGTTTTGGCTACACCTTC. Its translation is CASSQGAGFGYTF.